This is a list of T cell receptor beta chains from one sample in a study of control samples from healthy donors and cancer patients. The table came from immunoSEQ multiplex PCR; TCRdb's copy has only in-frame clones and leaves some out. This table holds 100,000 or so clones, 85% to 90% found once. The sample consisted of blood. The receptors here all came from a man younger than 45 in good health. Each CDR3 is given with its conserved first and last residue. D genes are given only for firm matches.

cdr3_aa	v_call	d_call	cdr3_length	j_call
CASSQVALLAGGQETQYF	TRBV3-1/TRBV3-2	TRBD2	18	TRBJ2-5
CAWTKNRVGYGYTF	TRBV30	-	14	TRBJ1-2
CASSLGAGRETQYF	TRBV5-1	-	14	TRBJ2-5
CASSEATGGEQYF	TRBV10-1	TRBD1	13	TRBJ2-7
CASSLGGGKIQETQYF	TRBV7-6	-	16	TRBJ2-5
CASSPTQVNTEAFF	TRBV4-1	-	14	TRBJ1-1
CASSPWKGGGMNTEAFF	TRBV4-1	-	17	TRBJ1-1
CASSQDMASGTKNIQYF	TRBV4-2	-	17	TRBJ2-4
CASSNGRLGYF	TRBV28	-	11	TRBJ2-7
CASSQELAGGSTDTQYF	TRBV4-2	TRBD2	17	TRBJ2-3
CSASVRGRDSPLHF	TRBV20-1	-	14	TRBJ1-6